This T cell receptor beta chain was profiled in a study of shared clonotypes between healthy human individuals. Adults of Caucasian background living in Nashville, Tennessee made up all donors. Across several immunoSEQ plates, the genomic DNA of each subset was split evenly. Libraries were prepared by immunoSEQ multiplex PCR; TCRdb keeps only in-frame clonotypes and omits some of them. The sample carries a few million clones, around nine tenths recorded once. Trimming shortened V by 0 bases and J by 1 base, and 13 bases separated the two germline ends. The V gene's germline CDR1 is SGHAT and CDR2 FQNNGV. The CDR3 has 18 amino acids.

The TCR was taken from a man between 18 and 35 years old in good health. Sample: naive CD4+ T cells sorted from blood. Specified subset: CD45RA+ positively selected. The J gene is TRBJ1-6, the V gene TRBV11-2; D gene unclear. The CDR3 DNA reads TGTGCCAGCAGCTTAGATCTAAGGAGTTCGTCCTATAATTCACCCCTCCACTTT. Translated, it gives CASSLDLRSSSYNSPLHF.